This is a list of T cell receptor beta chains from one sample in a study of blood T cells in healthy people across ages. MiXCR was run by TCRdb on the 5' RACE reads, yielding one entry per CDR3 protein. This repertoire shows some 850,000 distinct CDR3 sequences, approximately 24% found once; its top ten account for about 2.9%. These same data were also listed under a study on T cells of mothers and their children.

Sequenced material: blood. The receptors come from a boy under 18 in good health. Each CDR3 is given with its conserved first and last residue. Each record gives: D gene, clone size, V gene, J gene, CDR3 protein, CDR3 DNA. D genes are given only for firm matches. A row's size may be missing; if present it is once, few, many or a size class.

>-|-|TRBV7-6|TRBJ2-1
CASSDRDLPHDEQFF
TGTGCCAGCAGCGACCGGGACCTCCCTCATGATGAGCAGTTCTTC
>TRBD2|once|TRBV5-1|TRBJ2-1
CASSLSSGGTNEQFF
TGCGCCAGCAGCTTGTCTAGCGGGGGGACCAATGAGCAGTTCTTC
>TRBD2|-|TRBV12-3/TRBV12-4|TRBJ2-5
CASSSGTSGYQETQYF
TGTGCCAGCAGCTCAGGGACTAGCGGGTACCAAGAGACCCAGTACTTC
>-|-|TRBV12-3/TRBV12-4|TRBJ2-3
CASSLAGASGFRTDTQYF
TGTGCCAGCAGTTTAGCGGGGGCTAGCGGTTTCCGCACAGATACGCAGTATTTT
>TRBD1|few|TRBV4-1|TRBJ2-4
CASSQEEQGAKNIQYF
TGCGCCAGCAGCCAAGAAGAACAGGGGGCCAAAAACATTCAGTACTTC
>TRBD2|-|TRBV27|TRBJ2-1
CASSLGIAGVDEQFF
TGTGCCAGCAGTTTAGGGATAGCGGGGGTGGATGAGCAGTTCTTC
>-|few|TRBV6-6|TRBJ2-7
CASSYSGQLVVEQYF
TGTGCCAGCAGTTACTCTGGCCAACTGGTGGTCGAGCAGTACTTC
>-|-|TRBV3-1|TRBJ2-1
CASSPRDFESYNEQFF
TGTGCCAGCAGCCCCCGGGACTTCGAATCCTACAATGAGCAGTTCTTC
>-|-|TRBV12-3/TRBV12-4|TRBJ2-7
CASTGSPYEQYF
TGTGCCAGCACGGGCTCTCCCTACGAGCAGTACTTC
>-|-|TRBV20-1|TRBJ1-1
CSARGDGDLNTEAFF
TGCAGTGCTAGAGGGGACGGGGACTTAAACACTGAAGCTTTCTTT
>TRBD2|-|TRBV20-1|TRBJ2-5
CSARVGTSAQETQYF
TGCAGTGCTAGAGTTGGGACTAGCGCTCAAGAGACCCAGTACTTC
>TRBD2|-|TRBV5-1|TRBJ2-5
CASSKKTSPVGETQYF
TGCGCCAGCAGCAAAAAGACTAGCCCAGTAGGAGAGACCCAGTACTTC
>-|many|TRBV12-3/TRBV12-4|TRBJ2-7
CASSPRGRSYEQYF
TGTGCCAGCAGCCCCCGAGGGAGGAGCTACGAGCAGTACTTC
>-|few|TRBV5-5|TRBJ2-7
CASSLAPGPGTYEQYF
TGTGCCAGCAGCTTGGCCCCGGGACCCGGGACCTACGAGCAGTACTTC
>-|few|TRBV9|TRBJ2-3
CASSVLEGGTQYF
TGTGCCAGCAGCGTATTGGAGGGGGGTACGCAGTATTTT
>TRBD2|-|TRBV7-9|TRBJ2-5
CASSVKRGPNREQYF
TGTGCCAGCAGCGTCAAGCGGGGGCCTAACCGGGAGCAGTACTTC
>-|-|TRBV7-6|TRBJ1-4
CASSFVTRAGEKLFF
TGTGCCAGCAGCTTCGTAACCCGGGCTGGTGAAAAACTGTTTTTT
>TRBD2|-|TRBV6-1|TRBJ2-7
CASRIAGGSYEQYF
TGTGCCAGCAGAATAGCGGGGGGCTCCTACGAGCAGTACTTC